Reported below is one T cell receptor (beta chain). Its antigen is currently unknown. These data come from a study of shared clonotypes between healthy human individuals. Study information: Used for every donor were three CD4 naive, three CD4 memory, two CD8 naive and one CD8 memory plate.

Findings and limits, study-wide: Sampling used blood alone; tissue repertoires probably differ.

The DNA input per sorted-subset replicate PCR was about 190 ng, corresponding to 28,000 or so T cell genomes. The method was immunoSEQ multiplex PCR; TCRdb's version includes in-frame clones alone and lacks a portion of them. Here the sample spans more than 2 million clones, approximately 94% being singletons. Germline assignment: CDR1 MNHNS and CDR2 SASEGT. The ends were cut back, 8 bases at V and 4 bases at J, with 9 bases in the middle. CDR3 length: 11 residues. Donation came from healthy HIV-negative adults that had no recent acute infections or vaccinations. The specimen was naive CD4+ T cells sorted from blood. Subset defined: CD45RA+ positively selected. The sequence was collected from a man between 18 and 35 years old in good health. This chain joins TRBV6-1 and TRBJ2-7, with D maybe TRBD2 (6 bases). The CDR3 region has the DNA TGTGCCAGCGGGGGGAATTACGAGCAGTACTTC. It encodes CASGGNYEQYF.